This T cell receptor (beta chain) was retrieved from a study of cytomegalovirus exposure and HLA in healthy donors. For the study at large: The approximately 110 validation repertoires and the approximately 670 first-cohort repertoires shared a platform, a later analysis reported.

Study-level results: In a later analysis, first-cohort TCR clusters were found to tend to co-occur in the 100 to 150 validation repertoires.

With regard to this clone: Its antigen remains unidentified.

The study drew the donors from its roughly 130-subject validation cohort, separate from the approximately 700-subject first cohort. The protocol was immunoSEQ multiplex PCR, while the TCRdb copy is restricted to in-frame clones and leaves out a portion. The sample includes around 160,000 clones, about 85% of them seen just once. The receptor was isolated from a man in his thirties or forties in good health and CMV-seropositive. The sample taken for sequencing was PBMCs.

CDR3 DNA: TGTGCCAGTAGTATCCTATTCGCAGGGGGGCGGAATTCACCCCTCCACTTT. Encoded protein: CASSILFAGGRNSPLHF. The chain carries TRBV19 and TRBJ1-6; 7 bases are shared with TRBD1. V lost 3 bases to trimming and J lost 7 bases; unmatched junction nucleotides: 12. This CDR3 contains 17 residues. Germline CDR1 is LNHDA and CDR2 is SQIVND (reference sequence).